This T cell receptor (beta chain) was sequenced for a study of tumor-infiltrating lymphocytes in primary liver carcinoma. On the study more broadly: Stage T1-T3 N0M0 tumors spanned 4.2 to 10 cm.

Priming with a constant-region primer yielded TCR beta cDNA from 450 to 600 ng total RNA. Sequencing libraries for TCR beta derived from three nested multiplex PCR rounds that used slightly modified ARM-PCR. For approximately 11 cycles apiece, the opening two PCR rounds ran with TRBV1-TRBV30 forward primers and a C-beta reverse primer. TCRdb ran MiXCR on the multiplex PCR reads and lists one entry per CDR3 protein. The profile shows approximately 300,000 distinct CDR3 sequences, less than 75% of them singletons. The study's findings and limits: Bulk, unsorted sampling meant CD4+ and CD8+ repertoires went uncompared.

CDR1 is SGHAT and CDR2 is FQDESV in the germline V gene (reference sequence). This CDR3 has 13 residues. V was pared by 8 bases and J by 9 bases, with 20 bases between. They got blood RNA out of unsorted whole blood and also pulled out germline DNA. HBV chronically infected the treatment-naive patients. Collection of roughly 4 milliliters of peripheral blood took place before surgery. Turning to this clonotype: The antigen remains unidentified.

The V call is TRBV11-1, the J call TRBJ2-7, with D perhaps TRBD2 (6 bases). The sample consisted of peripheral blood. The receptor was derived from a man aged 35 to 55 with primary liver carcinoma and hepatitis B virus infection. CDR3 bases: TGTGCCAGCGAACGTGGAGGGGTGCACGCGCAGTACTTC. It translates to CASERGGVHAQYF.